The present T cell receptor (beta chain) was sequenced within a study of CD8 T cells in Susac syndrome. With 3 bases clipped from V and 2 bases from J, the junction kept 3 bases outside the gene matches. The CDR3 totals 15 residues. Germline CDR1 SGHVS, CDR2 FNYEAQ. With random hexamers, reverse transcription was performed on about 0.45 to 1 ug of RNA. TCRdb analysed the immunoSEQ multiplex PCR reads with MiXCR anew, one entry per CDR3 protein. The top ten clones hold 0.06% to 0.075% of a sample with around 280,000 distinct CDR3 sequences, about 90% of them seen once. The sample taken for sequencing was CD4+ T cells from PBMCs. The V gene is TRBV7-6, the J gene TRBJ2-1; the match to TRBD2 covers 8 bases. The sequence derives from a human donor with multiple sclerosis. CDR3 in amino acids: CASSLIAGPYNEQFF. In nucleotides, the CDR3 is TGTGCCAGCAGCTTGATAGCGGGACCCTACAATGAGCAGTTCTTC.